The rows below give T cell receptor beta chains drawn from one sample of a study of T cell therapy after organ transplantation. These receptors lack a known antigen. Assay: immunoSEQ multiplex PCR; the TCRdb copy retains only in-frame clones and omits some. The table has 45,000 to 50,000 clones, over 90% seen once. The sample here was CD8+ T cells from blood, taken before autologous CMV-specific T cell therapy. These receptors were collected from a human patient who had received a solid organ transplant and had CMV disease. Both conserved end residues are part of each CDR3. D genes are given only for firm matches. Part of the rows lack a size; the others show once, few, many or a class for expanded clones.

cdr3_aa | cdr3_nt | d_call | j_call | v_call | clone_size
CASSLGNPGELFF | TGTGCCAGCAGCTTGGGGAATCCCGGGGAGCTGTTTTTT | - | TRBJ2-2 | TRBV5-5 | -
CASSPISAGKKRADNEQFF | TGTGCCAGCTCACCGATATCGGCAGGGAAAAAGAGAGCTGACAATGAGCAGTTCTTC | - | TRBJ2-1 | TRBV18 | -
CASSLGDQPQHF | TGTGCCAGCAGCTTGGGGGATCAGCCCCAGCATTTT | - | TRBJ1-5 | TRBV7-9 | -
CARQGDNRAGELFF | TGTGCTCGTCAGGGCGACAATAGGGCCGGGGAGCTGTTTTTT | - | TRBJ2-2 | TRBV30 | once
CASNQGGSAYEQYF | TGTGCCAGCAATCAGGGGGGCTCCGCCTACGAGCAGTACTTC | - | TRBJ2-7 | TRBV5-4 | -
CASSETSGRRGTDTQYF | TGTGCCAGCTCGGAGACTAGCGGGAGACGTGGCACAGATACGCAGTATTTT | TRBD2 | TRBJ2-3 | TRBV2 | -
CAWSVVSNQPQHF | TGTGCCTGGAGTGTAGTCAGCAATCAGCCCCAGCATTTT | - | TRBJ1-5 | TRBV30 | -
CASSVGRDLNEQFF | TGTGCCAGCAGCGTAGGCCGGGACTTAAATGAGCAGTTCTTC | - | TRBJ2-1 | TRBV5-4 | -
CASSQLVSGELFF | TGTGCCAGCAGCCAACTAGTGTCCGGGGAGCTGTTTTTT | - | TRBJ2-2 | TRBV13 | -
CATARWREDTGELFF | TGTGCCACCGCCCGGTGGAGGGAGGACACCGGGGAGCTGTTTTTT | - | TRBJ2-2 | TRBV6-1 | -
CASSGRVAGELFF | TGTGCCAGCAGTGGCAGGGTAGCCGGGGAGCTGTTTTTT | - | TRBJ2-2 | TRBV6-4 | few
CASSPGLAFSYEQYF | TGTGCCAGCAGCCCAGGACTAGCGTTCTCCTACGAGCAGTACTTC | TRBD2 | TRBJ2-7 | TRBV5-6 | -